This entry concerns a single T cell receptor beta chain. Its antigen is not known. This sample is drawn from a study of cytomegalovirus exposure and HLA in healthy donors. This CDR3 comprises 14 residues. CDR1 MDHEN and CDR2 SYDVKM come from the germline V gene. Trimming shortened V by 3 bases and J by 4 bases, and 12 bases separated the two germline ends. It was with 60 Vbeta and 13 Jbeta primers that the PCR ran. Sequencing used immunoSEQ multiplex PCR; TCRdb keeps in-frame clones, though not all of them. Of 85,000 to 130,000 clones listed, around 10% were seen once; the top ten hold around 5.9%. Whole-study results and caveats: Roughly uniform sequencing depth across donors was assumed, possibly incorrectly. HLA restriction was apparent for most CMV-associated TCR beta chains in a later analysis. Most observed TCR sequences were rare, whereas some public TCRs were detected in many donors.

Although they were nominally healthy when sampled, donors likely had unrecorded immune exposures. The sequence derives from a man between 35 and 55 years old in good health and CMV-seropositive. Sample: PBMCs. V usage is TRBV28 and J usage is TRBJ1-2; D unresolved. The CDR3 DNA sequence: TGTGCCAGCAGTTTTATAGGCCAGGTCTATGGCTACACCTTC. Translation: CASSFIGQVYGYTF.